The rows below give T cell receptor beta chains drawn from one sample of a study of cytomegalovirus exposure and HLA in healthy donors. The data were produced by immunoSEQ multiplex PCR, yet TCRdb's version contains in-frame clones alone and is incomplete. The sample yields under 150,000 clones, about 85% seen once. The sequencing sample was made of PBMCs. The source of these receptors is a boy aged 2-9 years in good health and CMV-seronegative. The CDR3 runs from the conserved cysteine through the conserved F or W. The D gene is left open where the match is weak. Not every row has a clone size; where given, it reads once, few, many or a size class.

cdr3_length,v_call,j_call,clone_size,d_call,cdr3_aa,cdr3_nt
16,TRBV28,TRBJ2-7,.,.,CASSLPQGAGVYEQYF,TGTGCCAGCAGTTTACCCCAGGGGGCGGGGGTCTACGAGCAGTACTTC
13,TRBV14,TRBJ1-1,.,.,CASTPGLNREAFF,TGTGCCAGCACACCGGGACTGAATCGTGAAGCTTTCTTT
13,TRBV4-1,TRBJ2-3,.,.,CASSRGNTDTQYF,TGCGCCAGCAGCCGAGGAAACACAGATACGCAGTATTTT
13,TRBV6-5,TRBJ2-3,.,.,CASSPPSTDTQYF,TGTGCCAGCAGCCCTCCTAGCACAGATACGCAGTATTTT
15,TRBV9,TRBJ1-1,.,TRBD1,CASSLRQGTNTEAFF,TGTGCCAGCAGCCTCAGACAGGGGACGAACACTGAAGCTTTCTTT
16,TRBV15,TRBJ2-1,.,TRBD2,CATSRGAAGGYNEQFF,TGTGCCACCAGCAGAGGCGCAGCGGGAGGTTACAATGAGCAGTTCTTC
13,TRBV6-5,TRBJ1-1,.,.,CASSRGTGSGAFF,TGTGCCAGCAGTAGAGGCACCGGGAGCGGAGCTTTCTTT
14,TRBV6-1,TRBJ2-1,few,TRBD2,CASSTSGGYNEQFF,TGTGCCAGCAGTACTAGCGGGGGTTACAATGAGCAGTTCTTC
14,TRBV6-1,TRBJ1-1,.,.,CASSGLTGGTEAFF,TGTGCCAGCAGTGGGCTGACAGGAGGCACTGAAGCTTTCTTT
14,TRBV6-5,TRBJ2-4,.,TRBD1,CATNRGGGSDIQYF,TGTGCCACCAATAGAGGGGGCGGGTCGGACATTCAGTACTTC
22,TRBV5-1,TRBJ2-1,.,TRBD2,CASSLGSSLAGDTRDISNEQFF,TGCGCCAGCAGCTTGGGCTCCTCTCTAGCGGGGGACACCCGGGACATTAGCAATGAGCAGTTCTTC
14,TRBV7-9,TRBJ1-1,.,TRBD1,CASSLAGGYAEAFF,TGTGCCAGCAGCTTAGCAGGGGGCTACGCTGAAGCTTTCTTT
12,TRBV7-9,TRBJ2-5,.,.,CARTGSWETQYF,TGTGCCAGAACAGGGAGTTGGGAGACCCAGTACTTC
15,TRBV6-4,TRBJ2-3,.,TRBD1,CASSDLRQGADTQYF,TGTGCCAGCAGTGACCTAAGACAGGGGGCCGATACGCAGTATTTT
13,TRBV5-3,TRBJ1-5,.,TRBD1,CVDRVGLNQPQHF,TGTGTGGACAGGGTAGGATTGAATCAGCCCCAGCATTTT
18,TRBV5-1,TRBJ2-6,once,.,CASSSLKGGTFGANVLTF,TGCGCCAGCAGCTCCCTCAAGGGGGGGACCTTCGGGGCCAACGTCCTGACTTTC
13,TRBV29-1,TRBJ2-1,.,.,CSAGISDYNEQFF,TGCAGCGCCGGGATTAGTGATTACAATGAGCAGTTCTTC
16,TRBV5-1,TRBJ2-1,.,TRBD1,CASSLEGTGYYNEQFF,TGCGCCAGCAGCTTGGAAGGGACAGGGTACTACAATGAGCAGTTCTTC
15,TRBV6-5,TRBJ2-3,.,.,CASSYMGRDTDTQYF,TGTGCCAGCAGTTACATGGGCAGGGACACAGATACGCAGTATTTT
14,TRBV27,TRBJ2-3,few,TRBD1,CASSLDRVGDTQYF,TGTGCCAGCAGTTTAGACAGGGTGGGAGATACGCAGTATTTT
15,TRBV29-1,TRBJ1-1,.,TRBD1,CSVVRDRRSSTEAFF,TGCAGCGTTGTTCGGGACAGGCGGTCGAGCACTGAAGCTTTCTTT
15,TRBV11-2,TRBJ1-4,.,.,CASSHPAGEGEKLFF,TGTGCCAGCAGCCACCCGGCGGGGGAAGGCGAAAAACTGTTTTTT
15,TRBV6-1,TRBJ2-7,.,TRBD2,CASSSPGLGSGEQYF,TGTGCCAGCAGTTCGCCGGGACTAGGGTCCGGCGAGCAGTACTTC
15,TRBV5-4,TRBJ1-2,.,TRBD1,CASSLGGTGDGGYTF,TGTGCCAGCAGCTTGGGTGGGACAGGGGATGGTGGCTACACCTTC
13,TRBV9,TRBJ2-7,.,TRBD1,CASSDRGSYEQYF,TGTGCCAGCAGCGACAGGGGCTCCTACGAGCAGTACTTC
13,TRBV6-5,TRBJ2-1,.,.,CASSYGGPAQQFF,TGTGCCAGCAGTTACGGAGGTCCCGCGCAGCAGTTCTTC
15,TRBV7-2,TRBJ1-3,.,.,CTSSKEVPSGNTIYF,TGTACCAGCAGCAAAGAGGTCCCCTCTGGAAACACCATATATTTT
16,TRBV25-1,TRBJ2-7,.,TRBD2,CASSGQTSGVTDEQYF,TGTGCCAGCAGTGGTCAGACTAGCGGGGTAACGGACGAGCAGTACTTC
13,TRBV7-3,TRBJ2-2,few,.,CASSQQGAGELFF,TGTGCCAGCAGTCAACAAGGGGCTGGGGAGCTGTTTTTT
17,TRBV9,TRBJ1-5,once,.,CASSVGDINPAGQPQHF,TGTGCCAGCAGCGTCGGGGATATTAACCCTGCAGGACAGCCCCAGCATTTT
18,TRBV7-3,TRBJ2-1,once,TRBD2,CASSSGPLAGGRADEQFF,TGTGCCAGCAGCTCGGGGCCTCTAGCGGGAGGGCGGGCCGATGAGCAGTTCTTC
14,TRBV7-8,TRBJ2-7,.,TRBD1,CASSLGDRHYEQYF,TGTGCCAGCAGCTTAGGGGACAGACACTACGAGCAGTACTTC
18,TRBV5-4,TRBJ2-2,once,TRBD1,CASGGQVTPKIDTGELFF,TGTGCCAGCGGGGGACAGGTAACCCCGAAGATTGATACCGGGGAGCTGTTTTTT
14,TRBV25-1,TRBJ1-1,.,TRBD1,CASKSLGQATEAFF,TGTGCCAGCAAGTCGCTGGGACAGGCGACTGAAGCTTTCTTT
19,TRBV10-3,TRBJ1-1,once,.,CAIKPYLGQTRSMNTEAFF,TGTGCCATCAAACCGTATCTGGGGCAGACCCGCTCTATGAACACTGAAGCTTTCTTT